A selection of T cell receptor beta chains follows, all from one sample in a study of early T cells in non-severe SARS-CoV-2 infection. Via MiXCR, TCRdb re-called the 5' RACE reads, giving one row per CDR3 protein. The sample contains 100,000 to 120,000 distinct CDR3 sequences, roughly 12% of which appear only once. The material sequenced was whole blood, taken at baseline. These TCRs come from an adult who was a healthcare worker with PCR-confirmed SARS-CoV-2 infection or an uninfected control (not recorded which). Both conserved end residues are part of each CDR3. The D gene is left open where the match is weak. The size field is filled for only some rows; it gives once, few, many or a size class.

CDR3 protein: CASSRSNQPQHF
CDR3 DNA: TGTGCCAGCAGCCGGAGCAATCAGCCCCAGCATTTT
J gene: TRBJ1-5
V gene: TRBV5-6
D gene: NA
clone size: NA

CDR3 protein: CASSSQGSSYNSPLHF
CDR3 DNA: TGCGCCAGCAGCTCTCAGGGGTCCTCCTATAATTCACCCCTCCACTTT
J gene: TRBJ1-6
V gene: TRBV5-1
D gene: NA
clone size: few

CDR3 protein: CASSQGSPIAGIYEQYF
CDR3 DNA: TGCGCCAGCAGCCAAGGGAGCCCCATAGCGGGAATCTACGAGCAGTACTTC
J gene: TRBJ2-7
V gene: TRBV4-1
D gene: TRBD2
clone size: few

CDR3 protein: CASRREWATNSYEQYF
CDR3 DNA: TGCGCCAGCAGGAGGGAATGGGCGACAAACTCCTACGAGCAGTACTTC
J gene: TRBJ2-7
V gene: TRBV10-1
D gene: NA
clone size: NA

CDR3 protein: CASSVEGGYNEQFF
CDR3 DNA: TGTGCCAGCAGCGTAGAGGGCGGGTACAATGAGCAGTTCTTC
J gene: TRBJ2-1
V gene: TRBV9
D gene: NA
clone size: many

CDR3 protein: CASRKFLGTSGYEQYF
CDR3 DNA: TGTGCCAGCAGAAAGTTTTTGGGGACTAGCGGCTACGAGCAGTACTTC
J gene: TRBJ2-7
V gene: TRBV27
D gene: TRBD2
clone size: once

CDR3 protein: CASRVQTFNTGELFF
CDR3 DNA: TGTGCCAGCAGGGTCCAGACGTTTAACACCGGGGAGCTGTTTTTT
J gene: TRBJ2-2
V gene: TRBV2
D gene: NA
clone size: few

CDR3 protein: CASSLVGQLNTGELFF
CDR3 DNA: TGTGCCAGCAGCTTAGTGGGACAACTGAACACCGGGGAGCTGTTTTTT
J gene: TRBJ2-2
V gene: TRBV11-2
D gene: NA
clone size: few

CDR3 protein: CASSLFGDTQYF
CDR3 DNA: TGTGCCAGCAGTTTATTTGGGGATACGCAGTATTTT
J gene: TRBJ2-3
V gene: TRBV28
D gene: NA
clone size: NA

CDR3 protein: CASSLGGGGTDTQYF
CDR3 DNA: TGTGCCAGCAGCTTGGGCGGTGGAGGCACAGATACGCAGTATTTT
J gene: TRBJ2-3
V gene: TRBV5-6
D gene: NA
clone size: many

CDR3 protein: CASSPRDSHNSPLHF
CDR3 DNA: TGTGCCAGCAGTCCCCGGGACAGTCATAATTCACCCCTCCACTTT
J gene: TRBJ1-6
V gene: TRBV12-3/TRBV12-4
D gene: TRBD1
clone size: many

CDR3 protein: CASSERPEGTYGYTF
CDR3 DNA: TGTGCCAGCAGTGAACGCCCAGAGGGGACCTATGGCTACACCTTC
J gene: TRBJ1-2
V gene: TRBV6-1
D gene: NA
clone size: few

CDR3 protein: CAWNRDNSYEQYF
CDR3 DNA: TGTGCCTGGAACCGGGACAACTCCTACGAGCAGTACTTC
J gene: TRBJ2-7
V gene: TRBV30
D gene: NA
clone size: few

CDR3 protein: CASSSTGRANYGYTF
CDR3 DNA: TGTGCCAGCAGCTCGACAGGTCGAGCTAACTATGGCTACACCTTC
J gene: TRBJ1-2
V gene: TRBV25-1
D gene: NA
clone size: many

CDR3 protein: CASSQGGSGTEAFF
CDR3 DNA: TGTGCCAGCAGCCAAGGAGGGTCGGGCACTGAAGCTTTCTTT
J gene: TRBJ1-1
V gene: TRBV6-5
D gene: NA
clone size: many

CDR3 protein: CASRRSRAGYGYTF
CDR3 DNA: TGTGCCAGCAGACGAAGCCGGGCGGGCTATGGCTACACCTTC
J gene: TRBJ1-2
V gene: TRBV27
D gene: NA
clone size: many

CDR3 protein: CSVDGHFGSTDTQYF
CDR3 DNA: TGCAGCGTCGACGGTCATTTCGGGAGTACAGATACGCAGTATTTT
J gene: TRBJ2-3
V gene: TRBV29-1
D gene: NA
clone size: few

CDR3 protein: CASSPGDSGNTIYF
CDR3 DNA: TGCGCCAGCAGCCCTGGTGACTCTGGAAACACCATATATTTT
J gene: TRBJ1-3
V gene: TRBV5-1
D gene: NA
clone size: few

CDR3 protein: CASRAWGTQMNTGELFF
CDR3 DNA: TGTGCCAGCAGGGCTTGGGGGACTCAAATGAACACCGGGGAGCTGTTTTTT
J gene: TRBJ2-2
V gene: TRBV6-1
D gene: NA
clone size: NA

CDR3 protein: CASSERPHSYEQYF
CDR3 DNA: TGTGCCAGCAGCGAAAGGCCCCACTCCTACGAGCAGTACTTC
J gene: TRBJ2-7
V gene: TRBV12-3/TRBV12-4
D gene: NA
clone size: many

CDR3 protein: CATSSGIDRDANYGYTF
CDR3 DNA: TGTGCCACCAGCAGTGGGATCGACAGGGACGCTAACTATGGCTACACCTTC
J gene: TRBJ1-2
V gene: TRBV15
D gene: TRBD1
clone size: NA

CDR3 protein: CASSSSGSGNYNEQFF
CDR3 DNA: TGTGCCAGCAGTTCCTCGGGTAGCGGAAACTACAATGAGCAGTTCTTC
J gene: TRBJ2-1
V gene: TRBV13
D gene: NA
clone size: NA

CDR3 protein: CSVRSGQAGGGEQYF
CDR3 DNA: TGCAGCGTAAGATCAGGACAGGCCGGAGGTGGAGAGCAGTACTTC
J gene: TRBJ2-7
V gene: TRBV29-1
D gene: TRBD1
clone size: many

CDR3 protein: CASSQAGTGTDTQYF
CDR3 DNA: TGTGCCAGCAGCCAAGCGGGGACGGGCACAGATACGCAGTATTTT
J gene: TRBJ2-3
V gene: TRBV3-1
D gene: NA
clone size: many

CDR3 protein: CASSLVQEVDTQYF
CDR3 DNA: TGTGCCAGCAGTTTAGTACAGGAAGTGGATACGCAGTATTTT
J gene: TRBJ2-3
V gene: TRBV27
D gene: NA
clone size: NA

CDR3 protein: CASSLRQGNIQYF
CDR3 DNA: TGTGCCAGCAGCTTGCGACAGGGGAACATTCAGTACTTC
J gene: TRBJ2-4
V gene: TRBV7-6
D gene: TRBD1
clone size: few

CDR3 protein: CASSDSSGQGTDTQYF
CDR3 DNA: TGCGCCAGCAGTGACTCCAGCGGGCAGGGCACAGATACGCAGTATTTT
J gene: TRBJ2-3
V gene: TRBV10-2
D gene: NA
clone size: few

CDR3 protein: CAIAAGVGNEQFF
CDR3 DNA: TGTGCCATCGCAGCGGGAGTAGGGAATGAGCAGTTCTTC
J gene: TRBJ2-1
V gene: TRBV10-3
D gene: TRBD2
clone size: few

CDR3 protein: CASSLNSGELFF
CDR3 DNA: TGTGCCAGCAGCTTAAACAGCGGGGAGCTGTTTTTT
J gene: TRBJ2-2
V gene: TRBV7-2
D gene: NA
clone size: NA

CDR3 protein: CASSPGGWELFF
CDR3 DNA: TGTGCCAGCAGCCCCGGGGGATGGGAGCTGTTTTTT
J gene: TRBJ2-2
V gene: TRBV9
D gene: NA
clone size: few

CDR3 protein: CAARLAIYNEQFF
CDR3 DNA: TGTGCGGCGAGACTAGCGATTTACAATGAGCAGTTCTTC
J gene: TRBJ2-1
V gene: TRBV28
D gene: TRBD2
clone size: many

CDR3 protein: CASSPGTGYQQPQHF
CDR3 DNA: TGTGCCAGCAGCCCAGGGACAGGATACCAGCAGCCCCAGCATTTT
J gene: TRBJ1-5
V gene: TRBV3-1
D gene: TRBD1
clone size: few

CDR3 protein: CSVEDQDRGKLFF
CDR3 DNA: TGCAGCGTTGAAGACCAGGACAGGGGAAAACTGTTTTTT
J gene: TRBJ1-4
V gene: TRBV29-1
D gene: TRBD1
clone size: NA

CDR3 protein: CATSVGVRTDTQYF
CDR3 DNA: TGTGCCACCTCCGTGGGCGTTCGCACAGATACGCAGTATTTT
J gene: TRBJ2-3
V gene: TRBV5-6
D gene: NA
clone size: many

CDR3 protein: CASSVRRLEQYF
CDR3 DNA: TGTGCCAGCAGTGTGAGACGTCTTGAGCAGTACTTC
J gene: TRBJ2-7
V gene: TRBV2
D gene: NA
clone size: NA

CDR3 protein: CASSGGQGATNEKLFF
CDR3 DNA: TGTGCCAGCAGCGGAGGACAGGGGGCAACTAATGAAAAACTGTTTTTT
J gene: TRBJ1-4
V gene: TRBV11-2
D gene: TRBD1
clone size: NA

CDR3 protein: CASSLGVRDYPVSEQYF
CDR3 DNA: TGTGCCAGCAGTCTGGGGGTTAGGGACTACCCAGTGAGCGAGCAGTACTTC
J gene: TRBJ2-7
V gene: TRBV5-5
D gene: TRBD2
clone size: NA

CDR3 protein: CASGTDGSSYNEQFF
CDR3 DNA: TGTGCCAGCGGCACCGACGGGAGCTCCTACAATGAGCAGTTCTTC
J gene: TRBJ2-1
V gene: TRBV6-1
D gene: NA
clone size: few

CDR3 protein: CSARAPGGRYEQYF
CDR3 DNA: TGCAGTGCTAGAGCGCCAGGGGGACGGTACGAGCAGTACTTC
J gene: TRBJ2-7
V gene: TRBV20-1
D gene: TRBD1
clone size: NA